This T cell receptor (beta chain) was sequenced during a study of T-cell memory formation after mild COVID-19. Turning to the study itself: Largely donor-specific TCR clusters were found.

The table lists this clonotype with a few counts. The antigen is not known. V was pared by 4 bases and J by 8 bases, with 4 bases of the junction left unmatched. Germline V lookup: CDR1 MNHEY, CDR2 SVGAGI. This CDR3 region has 12 residues. Study-level results: Memory cells collected pre-infection included some clones that later responded, suggesting cross-reactive memory joined. SARS-CoV-2 specificity was not confirmed for second-wave clones peaking on day 37.

After 5'RACE with constant-segment primers, TCR alpha and TCR beta cDNA libraries carrying sample barcodes and UMIs were obtained. TCRdb redid the calling of the 5' RACE reads with MiXCR, one entry per CDR3 protein. The repertoire has approximately 570,000 distinct CDR3 sequences, more than 15% of them found once; the top ten carry about 12%. The sample taken for sequencing was PBMCs or a T cell subset sorted from them (not recorded which). The genes are TRBV6-5 and TRBJ1-1, with 7 bases that match TRBD1. The TCR originated in an adult woman who had mild COVID-19 (a few samples of this study predate the infection). Cell type and time point are not known. CDR3 coding DNA: TGTGCCAGCAGTTCAACAGGGGCAGAAGCTTTCTTT. Translating it yields CASSSTGAEAFF.